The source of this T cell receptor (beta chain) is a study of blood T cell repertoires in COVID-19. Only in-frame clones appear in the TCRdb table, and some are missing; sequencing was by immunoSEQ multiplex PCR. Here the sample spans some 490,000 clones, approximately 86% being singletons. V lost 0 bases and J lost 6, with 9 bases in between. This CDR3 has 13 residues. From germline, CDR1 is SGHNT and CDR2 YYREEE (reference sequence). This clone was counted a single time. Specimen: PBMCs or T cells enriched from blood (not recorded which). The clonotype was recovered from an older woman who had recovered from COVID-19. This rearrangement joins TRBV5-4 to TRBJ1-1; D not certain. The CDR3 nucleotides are TGTGCCAGCAGCTTGGCCCGAGGTGCTGAAGCTTTCTTT. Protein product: CASSLARGAEAFF.